This T cell receptor (beta chain) is drawn from a study of prognosis after radiotherapy for stage I lung cancer. Study-wide points: Patients with metastases reportedly showed TRBV and TRBJ gene usage that differed from patients without metastases.

This CDR3 has 13 amino acids. Germline lookup yields CDR1 GTSNPN and CDR2 SVGIG (reference sequence). Trimming pared 1 base from V and 7 bases from J, leaving 13 bases between. Starting from genomic DNA, TCR beta CDR3 was amplified through two-round multiplex PCR. The first PCR round targeted every TRBV and TRBJ gene with specific primers. TCRdb re-analysed the multiplex PCR reads in MiXCR, keeping a single row per CDR3 protein. The sample has 30,000 to 40,000 distinct CDR3 sequences, 24% seen once. This clonotype was detected many times. What it binds is unknown. This sample comprised PBMCs, obtained before or after stereotactic body radiation therapy (not recorded which). The rearrangement uses TRBV30 and TRBJ1-2; tentative D call: TRBD1 (5 bases). This clonotype originated in a donor at least 50 years old with non-small cell lung cancer. The CDR3 bases are TGTGCCTGGAGTGCGCAGGGACTTGGTGGCTACACCTTC. It encodes CAWSAQGLGGYTF. Based on the CDR3 plus reference TRBV30 and TRBJ1-2, the full variable domain is SQTIHQWPATLVQPVGSPLSLECTVEGTSNPNLYWYRQAAGRGLQLLFYSVGIGQISSEVPQNLSASRPQDRQFILSSKKLLLSDSGFYLCAWSAQGLGGYTFGSGTRLTVV.